This T cell receptor (beta chain) was obtained from a study of tumour-infiltrating T cells in Burkitt lymphoma. The assay was immunoSEQ multiplex PCR, and TCRdb's table has in-frame clones only and misses some. The sample contains approximately 130 clones, under 95% of which appear only once. Germline V gene lookup returns CDR1 MNHEY and CDR2 SVGAGI. The CDR3 is 12 amino acids. V was pared by 4 bases and J by 4 bases, with 5 bases between. This clonotype originated in a human donor with diffuse large B-cell lymphoma. The sequenced sample was tumor tissue. V usage is TRBV6-5 and J usage is TRBJ1-5, with no clear D. For the CDR3, the DNA is TGTGCCAGCAGTTCTTGGAATCAGCCCCAGCATTTT. Protein sequence: CASSSWNQPQHF.